This T cell receptor (beta chain) originates from a study of shared clonotypes between healthy human individuals. Study context: Samples came from two female and three male donors aged 18 to 49. Study outcomes and limitations: The study drew on few donors, limiting represented genetic and exposure-history diversity.

A remark on this clone: The antigen is undetermined.

Assay used: immunoSEQ multiplex PCR; TCRdb lists only in-frame clones, some missing. Among fewer than 650,000 clones, around 78% were seen once, and the ten largest hold around 11%. The CDR3 loop spans 15 amino acids. Deletions cut 5 bases from V and 3 bases from J, with 13 bases between. CDR1 and CDR2 from the germline V gene are SGHVS and FQNEAQ. J is TRBJ1-4 and V is TRBV7-8; the D gene is possibly TRBD1 (6 bases). Sequencing was carried out using PBMCs. The clonotype originates from a woman aged 40 to 55 in good health. Some clones in this sample may be carry-over from other donors' samples. As DNA, the CDR3 is TGTGCCAGCAGCAAAGAGGACAGACCTAATGAAAAACTGTTTTTT. Translating it yields CASSKEDRPNEKLFF.